This T cell receptor beta chain was identified during a study of early stage breast cancer tumors. Study observations and caveats: Bulk DNA sequencing of unsorted cells missed chain pairing and markers. Most shared enriched TCRB sequences were commonly generated ones. Comparing each tissue with blood distinguished tumor from normal in most of the 16 patients.

Measured with immunoSEQ multiplex PCR; TCRdb has only the in-frame clones, and not every one. The sample includes 3,000 to 4,000 clones, 64% of them seen just once. The V segment lost 0 bases and the J segment 4 bases; nucleotides outside the gene matches: 6. The CDR3 loop spans 17 amino acids. Germline V gene data show CDR1 as SGHAT and CDR2 as FQNNGV. As to this clone: Its matching antigen is unknown.

The rearrangement uses TRBV11-2 and TRBJ2-1, with 10 bases matching TRBD2. The sequenced sample consisted of breast tumor tissue. This receptor was taken from a person in their 40s with breast cancer. The CDR3 is CASSLDPTSGSYNEQFF. The CDR3 DNA reads TGTGCCAGCAGCTTAGACCCGACTAGCGGGTCGTACAATGAGCAGTTCTTC.